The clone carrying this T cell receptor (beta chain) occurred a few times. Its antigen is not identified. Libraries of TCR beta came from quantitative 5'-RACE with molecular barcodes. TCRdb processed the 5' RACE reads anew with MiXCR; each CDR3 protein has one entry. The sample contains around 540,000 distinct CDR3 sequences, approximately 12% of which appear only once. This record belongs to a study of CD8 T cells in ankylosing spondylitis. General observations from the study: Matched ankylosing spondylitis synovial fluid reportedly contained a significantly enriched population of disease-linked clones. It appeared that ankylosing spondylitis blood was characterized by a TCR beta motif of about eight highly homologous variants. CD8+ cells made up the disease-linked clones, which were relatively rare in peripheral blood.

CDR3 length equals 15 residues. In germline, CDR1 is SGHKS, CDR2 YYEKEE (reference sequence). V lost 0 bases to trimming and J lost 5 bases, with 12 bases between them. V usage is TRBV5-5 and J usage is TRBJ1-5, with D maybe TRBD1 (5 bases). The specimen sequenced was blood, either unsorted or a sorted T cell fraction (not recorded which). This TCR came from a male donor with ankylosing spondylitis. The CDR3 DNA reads TGTGCCAGCAGCTTGGTTGTGGGACTGGATCAGCCCCAGCATTTT. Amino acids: CASSLVVGLDQPQHF.